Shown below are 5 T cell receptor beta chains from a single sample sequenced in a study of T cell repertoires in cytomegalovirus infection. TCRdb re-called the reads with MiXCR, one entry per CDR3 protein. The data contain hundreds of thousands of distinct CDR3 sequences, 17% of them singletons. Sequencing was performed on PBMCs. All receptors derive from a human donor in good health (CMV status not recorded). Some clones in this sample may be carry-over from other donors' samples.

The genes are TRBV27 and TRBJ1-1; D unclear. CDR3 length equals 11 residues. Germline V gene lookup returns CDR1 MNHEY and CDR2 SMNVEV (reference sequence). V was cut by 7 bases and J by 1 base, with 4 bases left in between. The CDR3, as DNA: TGTGCCAGCATAGGGAACACTGAAGCTTTCTTT. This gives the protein CASIGNTEAFF.

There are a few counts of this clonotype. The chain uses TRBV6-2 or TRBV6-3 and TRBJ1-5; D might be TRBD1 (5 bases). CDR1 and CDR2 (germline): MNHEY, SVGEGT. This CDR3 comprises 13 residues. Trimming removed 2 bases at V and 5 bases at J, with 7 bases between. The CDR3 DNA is TGTGCCAGCAGTTACAGGGACGATCAGCCCCAGCATTTT. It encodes CASSYRDDQPQHF.

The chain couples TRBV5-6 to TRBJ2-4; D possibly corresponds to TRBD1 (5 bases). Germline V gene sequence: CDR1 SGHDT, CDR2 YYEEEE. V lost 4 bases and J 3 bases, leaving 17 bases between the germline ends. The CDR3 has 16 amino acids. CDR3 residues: CASSPDGRAGKNIQYF. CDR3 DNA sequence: TGTGCCAGCAGCCCGGACGGCAGGGCCGGCAAAAACATTCAGTACTTC.

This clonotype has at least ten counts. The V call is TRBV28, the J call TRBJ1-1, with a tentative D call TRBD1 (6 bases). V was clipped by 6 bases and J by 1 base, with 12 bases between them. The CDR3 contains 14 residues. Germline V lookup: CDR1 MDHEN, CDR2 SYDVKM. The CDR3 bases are TGTGCCAGCAGCCAGGACAGAAAGAACACTGAAGCTTTCTTT. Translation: CASSQDRKNTEAFF. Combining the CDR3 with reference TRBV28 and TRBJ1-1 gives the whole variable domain DVKVTQSSRYLVKRTGEKVFLECVQDMDHENMFWYRQDPGLGLRLIYFSYDVKMKEKGDIPEGYSVSREKKERFSLILESASTNQTSMYLCASSQDRKNTEAFFGQGTRLTVV.

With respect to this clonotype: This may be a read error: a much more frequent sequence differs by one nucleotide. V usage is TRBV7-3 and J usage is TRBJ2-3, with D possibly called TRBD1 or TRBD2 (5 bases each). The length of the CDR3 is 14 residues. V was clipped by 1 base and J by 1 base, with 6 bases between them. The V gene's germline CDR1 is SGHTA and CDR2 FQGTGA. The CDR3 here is CASSLMGGTDTQYF. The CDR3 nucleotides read TGTGCCAGCAGCTTAATGGGGGGCACAGATACGCAGTATTTT.